These 25 T cell receptor beta chains were sequenced from one sample in a study of T-cell memory formation after mild COVID-19 (TCRdb year 2021). The library was made by 5' RACE. Data came from an Illumina NovaSeq 6000. TCRdb took the public reads, trimmed them with fastp at Q25, ran MiXCR for clone calling and kept in-frame beta chains. Each CDR3 protein appears once, grouped with its most common genes and DNA. The sample contains around 80,000 distinct CDR3 sequences, about 15% of them found a single time. Clones ranked in the top ten supply 25% to 35% of the sample. The sequenced sample was PBMCs or a T cell subset sorted from them (not recorded which). These receptor sequences come from an adult woman who had mild COVID-19 (a few samples of this study predate the infection). The sample titles of this study are shuffled in the database, so cell type and time point are left out; the donor was told from shared clones.

This clonotype was found a few times. The V and J genes are TRBV29-1 and TRBJ2-1; no clear D gene. The CDR3 is 13 amino acids. In germline, CDR1 is SQVTM, CDR2 ANQGSEA. V was pared by 4 bases and J by 6 bases, with 13 bases between. The CDR3 sequence is CSVGAPLGNEQFF. CDR3 DNA: TGCAGCGTTGGGGCCCCCCTAGGCAATGAGCAGTTCTTC.

This clonotype was counted between two and nine times. The V gene is TRBV29-1, the J gene TRBJ2-7; 8 nucleotides line up with TRBD2. The V and J ends lost 1 base and 0 bases, in that order; junction bases with no gene match: 8. Germline V gives CDR1 SQVTM, CDR2 ANQGSEA. The CDR3 runs 16 residues. In DNA form, the CDR3 reads TGCAGCGTTGAAGGGGTAGCGGGGCGGACCTCCTACGAGCAGTACTTC. This sequence encodes CSVEGVAGRTSYEQYF.

The genes are TRBV29-1 and TRBJ1-5; the D gene is possibly TRBD1 (5 bases). V was shortened by 1 base and J by 5 bases, with 18 bases between the two germline ends. The CDR3 is 16 amino acids. Germline V CDR1 and CDR2: SQVTM, ANQGSEA. CDR3 coding DNA: TGCAGCGTTGAAGTGTTTGGCAGGGAGATGGATCAGCCCCAGCATTTT. Translation gives CSVEVFGREMDQPQHF.

V is TRBV5-1 and J is TRBJ2-1; D gene ambiguous. V was trimmed by 0 bases and J by 7 bases, leaving 5 bases between them. CDR1 and CDR2 from the germline V gene are SGHRS and YFSETQ. This CDR3 region has 12 residues. This chain's CDR3 is CASSLEANEQFF. The CDR3 DNA sequence: TGCGCCAGCAGCTTGGAAGCAAATGAGCAGTTCTTC.

J is TRBJ1-6 and V is TRBV7-2; 8 bases are a match to TRBD1. CDR1 is SGHTA and CDR2 is FQGNSA in the germline V gene. V lost 5 bases and J lost 7; bases outside the gene matches: 7. The CDR3 is 15 residues long. The CDR3, as DNA: TGTGCCAGCAGCGACGGACAGGGTTGGAATTCACCCCTCCACTTT. Its translation is CASSDGQGWNSPLHF.

This clonotype was detected a few times. The rearrangement links TRBV4-3 to TRBJ1-2; maybe TRBD1 (5 bases). The CDR3 covers 16 residues. The V and J ends lost 1 base and 3 bases respectively, with 15 bases between them. Germline V gene lookup returns CDR1 LGHNA and CDR2 YSLEER. DNA of the CDR3: TGCGCCAGCAGCCAAGCTGGGGCCAACGGCTACTATGGCTACACCTTC. Protein sequence: CASSQAGANGYYGYTF.

This clonotype appeared a few times. The V call is TRBV20-1, the J call TRBJ1-1, with D uncertain. Germline loops: CDR1 DFQATT, CDR2 SNEGSKA (reference sequence). V dropped 4 bases and J dropped 1 base, with 13 bases sitting between them. The CDR3 sequence is 14 residues long. The CDR3: CSATVYLENTEAFF. The CDR3 coding sequence is TGCAGTGCTACGGTTTATTTGGAGAACACTGAAGCTTTCTTT.

In DNA, the CDR3 is TGTGCCAGCAGCCGAGGGGGTTGGGAGCAGTACTTC. This sequence encodes CASSRGGWEQYF. The V call is TRBV7-9, the J call TRBJ2-7; possibly TRBD1 for D (6 bases). Germline CDR1 and CDR2: SEHNR and FQNEAQ (reference sequence). V was clipped by 5 bases and J by 7 bases, with 12 bases between them. The CDR3 is made up of 12 amino acids.

This rearrangement joins TRBV4-1 to TRBJ1-1, with TRBD1 matching 7 bases. The CDR3 sequence is 16 residues long. After removal of 4 bases from V and 1 base from J, the junction contained 9 bases not matched to a gene. Germline V gene sequence: CDR1 MGHRA, CDR2 YSYEKL. The CDR3 region is CASSPLPGTENTEAFF. The CDR3 DNA is TGCGCCAGCAGCCCACTCCCCGGGACAGAGAACACTGAAGCTTTCTTT.

The sample holds a few counts of this clonotype. The chain has TRBV13 and TRBJ2-2; D may match TRBD1 or TRBD2 (5 bases each). The germline gives CDR1 PRHDT, CDR2 FYEKMQ (reference sequence). The CDR3 extends over 15 amino acids. Trimming pared 7 bases from V and 5 bases from J, leaving 17 bases between. The CDR3 region has the DNA TGTGCCAGCACCGTCGGGACCGTTGGGACCGGGGAGCTGTTTTTT. Its translation is CASTVGTVGTGELFF.

The chain recombines TRBV6-5 with TRBJ2-3; 7 nucleotides line up with TRBD2. V trimming: 6 bases; J trimming: 1 base; junction bases outside the gene matches: 4. Germline CDR1 and CDR2: MNHEY and SVGAGI. CDR3 size: 14 residues. CDR3 in amino acids: CASRAGSGTDTQYF. The CDR3 DNA sequence: TGTGCCAGCAGAGCGGGATCGGGCACAGATACGCAGTATTTT.

J is TRBJ1-1 and V is TRBV2; 7 bases align to TRBD1. Trimming at V came to 5 bases and at J to 2 bases, leaving 5 bases not matched to a gene. This CDR3 has 14 residues. CDR1 is SNHLY and CDR2 is FYNNEI in the germline V gene. The CDR3 DNA reads TGTGCCAGCAGTCTCAGACAGGGAAACACTGAAGCTTTCTTT. Its translation: CASSLRQGNTEAFF.

This chain joins TRBV4-2 and TRBJ2-7, with D unclear. The germline gives CDR1 LGHNA, CDR2 YNFKEQ. CDR3 size: 15 residues. V was trimmed by 0 bases and J by 3 bases, leaving 12 bases between them. CDR3 protein: CASSQDNGPYYEQYF. DNA of the CDR3: TGTGCCAGCAGCCAAGATAACGGGCCGTACTACGAGCAGTACTTC.

CDR3 amino acids: CASNLVTSGNYEQYF. CDR3 DNA: TGTGCCAGCAACCTCGTGACTAGCGGGAACTACGAGCAGTACTTC. V gene TRBV13 combines with J gene TRBJ2-7, with 11 positions matching TRBD2. The CDR3 is 15 residues long. V trimming: 7 bases; J trimming: 3 bases; junction bases outside the gene matches: 8. The germline gives CDR1 PRHDT, CDR2 FYEKMQ (reference sequence). The whole variable domain, remainder taken from reference TRBV13 and TRBJ2-7, is AAGVIQSPRHLIKEKRETATLKCYPIPRHDTVYWYQQGPGQDPQFLISFYEKMQSDKGSIPDRFSAQQFSDYHSELNMSSLELGDSALYFCASNLVTSGNYEQYFGPGTRLTVT.

The sample holds many counts of this clonotype. CDR3 residues: CASSERVSYEQYF. In DNA, the CDR3 is TGCGCCAGCAGTGAACGAGTCTCCTACGAGCAGTACTTC. This chain connects TRBV10-2 to TRBJ2-7; D uncertain. Trimming shortened V by 3 bases and J by 0 bases, and 6 bases separated the two germline ends. Germline V gives CDR1 WSHSY, CDR2 SAAADI. The CDR3 has 13 amino acids.

This clonotype appeared a few times. This chain uses TRBV4-1 with TRBJ2-7, with TRBD1 matching 7 bases. Germline trimming cut 5 bases from V and 3 bases from J; bases unmatched to any gene: 4. CDR3 length: 13 residues. In germline, CDR1 is MGHRA, CDR2 YSYEKL. CDR3 in amino acids: CASSGTEDYEQYF. The CDR3 DNA reads TGCGCCAGCAGCGGGACAGAGGACTACGAGCAGTACTTC.

This clonotype was seen many times. This chain links TRBV10-3 with TRBJ2-5; 7 positions agree with TRBD2. This CDR3 contains 20 residues. Germline CDR1 is ENHRY and CDR2 is SYGVKD. V was clipped by 0 bases and J by 0 bases; unmatched bases: 16. CDR3 in DNA: TGTGCCATCAGTGAGTCTGTAGCGGGCGTATGGGCGGCCGACCAAGAGACCCAGTACTTC. Its translation: CAISESVAGVWAADQETQYF.

The V call is TRBV21-1, the J call TRBJ2-7; TRBD1, the table's D call, lacks a check against the DNA. TRBV21-1 is assigned pseudogene status. The CDR3 is made up of 15 amino acids. CDR3 region: CASSATGTGRSEQYF. CDR3 DNA: TGTGCCAGCAGCGCCACCGGGACAGGACGGTCCGAGCAGTACTTC.

The chain links TRBV12-3 or TRBV12-4 to TRBJ1-2, with 8 bases lining up with TRBD1. The CDR3 consists of 14 residues. J gave up 4 bases and V 4 bases, and 5 bases lay outside the gene matches. In DNA form, the CDR3 reads TGTGCCAGCAGTTCCGGACAGGGATTCTATGGCTACACCTTC. Protein sequence: CASSSGQGFYGYTF.

The rearrangement uses TRBV2 and TRBJ1-3; D is possibly TRBD1 (6 bases). CDR1 and CDR2 (germline): SNHLY, FYNNEI. The V end was cut by 6 bases, the J end by 1 base, with 13 bases between. The CDR3 length is 15 residues. The CDR3 region is CASREGTLSGNTIYF. For the CDR3, the DNA is TGTGCCAGCAGAGAGGGGACACTGTCTGGAAACACCATATATTTT.

This clonotype was seen only a few times. The chain couples TRBV4-3 to TRBJ1-1; 8 positions agree with TRBD1. V lost 0 bases to trimming and J lost 4 bases; unmatched junction nucleotides: 4. The germline V gene has CDR1 LGHNA and CDR2 YSLEER. This CDR3 is 15 amino acids long. CDR3 sequence: CASSQEPDRGTEAFF. Written as DNA, the CDR3 is TGCGCCAGCAGCCAAGAACCCGACAGGGGCACTGAAGCTTTCTTT.

This clonotype was recorded a few times. V usage is TRBV9 and J usage is TRBJ2-1; perhaps TRBD2 as D (6 bases). Germline CDR1 reads SGDLS; CDR2 reads YYNGEE. The V and J ends lost 0 bases and 3 bases respectively, with 10 bases between them. CDR3 length: 15 amino acids. Here the CDR3 DNA reads TGTGCCAGCAGCGTAGGGGACTTCCTCTACAATGAGCAGTTCTTC. Its translation is CASSVGDFLYNEQFF.

This clonotype was seen many times. The rearrangement joins TRBV2 to TRBJ2-1, with 14 bases that match TRBD2. The ends lost 7 bases at V and 9 bases at J; junction bases unmatched: 2. Per germline, CDR1 SNHLY and CDR2 FYNNEI. The length of the CDR3 is 13 residues. Here the CDR3 reads CASTTSGGAEQFF. The CDR3 DNA sequence: TGTGCCAGCACGACTAGCGGGGGGGCTGAGCAGTTCTTC.

This clonotype was seen a handful of times. The rearrangement uses TRBV10-3 and TRBJ2-5; TRBD2 matches at 9 bases. Per germline, CDR1 ENHRY and CDR2 SYGVKD. The CDR3 loop spans 15 amino acids. Unmatched junction bases numbered 6, after V lost 2 bases and J lost 5 bases. CDR3 loop: CAISEGSGGRETQYF. In DNA, the CDR3 is TGTGCCATCAGTGAGGGTAGCGGGGGCCGGGAGACCCAGTACTTC.

V gene TRBV7-9 combines with J gene TRBJ2-1, with D possibly being TRBD2 (6 bases). Germline values: CDR1 SEHNR, CDR2 FQNEAQ (reference sequence). Trimming removed 5 bases from V and 0 bases from J, with 14 bases in between. The CDR3 has 16 amino acids. Here the CDR3 reads CASSTGLSLSYNEQFF. The CDR3 DNA sequence: TGTGCCAGCAGCACGGGACTCTCCCTCTCCTACAATGAGCAGTTCTTC.